This TCR beta chain was sequenced in a study of T cell responses to AZD1222 COVID-19 vaccine. Study results and caveats: Just 5 to 7 people given AZD1222 tested seropositive at baseline. Vaccine-related CD4 TCRs covered spike, predominating at 160-218 and 743-854. Repertoire sampling was restricted to post-peak T cell response timepoints.

The germline V gene has CDR1 MGHDK and CDR2 SYGVNS. This CDR3 region has 14 residues. Trimming cost V 3 bases and J 12 bases, with 17 bases left between them. Profiled with immunoSEQ multiplex PCR; TCRdb holds only in-frame clones, not every one. The sample consists of over 100,000 clones, around 89% of them appearing once. For this clone: Its antigen remains unknown.

The material sequenced was peripheral blood, taken on day 0 of AZD1222 vaccination. The rearrangement links TRBV25-1 to TRBJ1-4; possible D gene TRBD1, 5 bases. The sequence derives from an adult in good health. The CDR3 loop reads CASSDPLGRGQLFF. The CDR3 DNA reads TGTGCCAGCAGTGACCCCCTAGGGAGGGGCCAACTGTTTTTT. The full variable domain, with the rest looked up from reference TRBV25-1 and TRBJ1-4, is EADIYQTPRYLVIGTGKKITLECSQTMGHDKMYWYQQDPGMELHLIHYSYGVNSTEKGDLSSESTVSRIRTEHFPLTLESARPSHTSQYLCASSDPLGRGQLFFGSGTQLSVL.